Reported below is one T cell receptor beta chain. This sample is part of a study of control samples from healthy donors and cancer patients. Some clones are missing from TCRdb's copy, which holds only in-frame ones; the method was immunoSEQ multiplex PCR. The table has 100,000 or so clones, around 89% seen once; the top ten hold more than 7%. The V gene's germline CDR1 is SNHLY and CDR2 FYNNEI. The junction had 9 bases not matched to a gene; V was cut back by 7 bases and J by 9 bases. The CDR3 sequence is 14 residues long. This TCR was sampled from a man aged 25-45 years in good health. The sequenced sample consisted of blood. The chain joins TRBV2 to TRBJ2-1; 10 bases agree with TRBD2. CDR3 loop: CASKRTSGLGEQFF. CDR3 in DNA: TGTGCCAGCAAGAGGACTAGCGGCCTGGGTGAGCAGTTCTTC.